The 22 T cell receptor beta chains below all came from one sample that was sequenced in a study of post-analysis software for immune sequencing data. Study-level findings and limits: About 5 TRBV segments, including TRBV5-6, TRBV5-1 and TRBV20-1, were more frequent in patients than controls.

Every TCR beta cDNA library bore unique molecular identifiers. MiXCR was run by TCRdb on the PCR reads, yielding one entry per CDR3 protein. The table lists roughly 580,000 distinct CDR3 sequences, roughly 40% of them singletons. Which antigens these TCRs recognize remains unknown. Sequenced material: blood. The source is a girl between 5 and 17 years old with multiple sclerosis.

V usage is TRBV27 and J usage is TRBJ1-2, with D perhaps TRBD1 (5 bases). With 6 bases removed from V and 8 bases from J, the gap between germline ends came to 13 bases. The CDR3 is made up of 12 amino acids. Germline V gene sequence: CDR1 MNHEY, CDR2 SMNVEV (reference sequence). The CDR3 DNA is TGTGCCAGCAGGGTGAAGGGGTACGGCTACACCTTC. Protein product: CASRVKGYGYTF.

V gene TRBV20-1 combines with J gene TRBJ2-7, with 7 nucleotides matching TRBD2. The better agreement between TRBJ2-5 and the DNA end casts doubt on the J call. Germline loops: CDR1 DFQATT, CDR2 SNEGSKA (reference sequence). CDR3 length: 15 residues. For the CDR3, the DNA is TGCAGTGTCCCTCTGTCGAGGGAGGGAGGCGAGACCCAGTACTTC. Protein product: CSVPLSREGGETQYF.

This chain joins TRBV20-1 and TRBJ2-3; unclear D gene. This CDR3 has 13 amino acids. The V end lost 1 base, the J end lost 5 bases, and 10 bases lay between the germline ends. Germline CDR1 is DFQATT and CDR2 is SNEGSKA (reference sequence). The CDR3 protein is CSARATTVDTQYF. The DNA for the CDR3 is TGCAGTGCTAGAGCCACGACTGTAGATACGCAGTATTTT.

The chain recombines TRBV7-6 with TRBJ2-7; no firm D call. Trimming took 1 base from V and 1 from J, leaving 17 bases between them. There are 17 residues in the CDR3. Germline assignment: CDR1 SGHVS and CDR2 FNYEAQ. CDR3 coding DNA: TGTGCCAGCAGCTTAGATTTTGGTACCCTTATTTCCTACGAGCAGTACTTC. It encodes CASSLDFGTLISYEQYF.

The CDR3 DNA sequence: TGTGCCAGCAGCTTAGGGCCTCAGGGTCCTAATGAAAAACTGTTTTTT. Translating gives CASSLGPQGPNEKLFF. The chain is built from TRBV7-6 and TRBJ1-4, with D perhaps matching TRBD1 (5 bases). CDR1 and CDR2 (germline): SGHVS, FNYEAQ. V lost 1 base and J lost 3, with 12 bases in between. The CDR3 sequence is 16 residues long.

A few counts support this clonotype. The chain joins TRBV12-3 or TRBV12-4 to TRBJ2-5; tentatively, D is TRBD1 (6 bases). V was shortened by 6 bases and J by 11 bases, with 31 bases between the two germline ends. The CDR3 length is 17 residues. The CDR3 DNA reads TGTGCCAGCAGATCCTCCTCGGGACGCTCGTGGGACAATGAGCAGTACTTC. Its translation: CASRSSSGRSWDNEQYF.

The chain links TRBV4-2 to TRBJ2-5; 9 nucleotides align to TRBD2. V lost 0 bases to trimming and J lost 1 base; unmatched junction nucleotides: 6. In germline, CDR1 is LGHNA, CDR2 YNFKEQ. CDR3 length equals 17 residues. The CDR3 sequence: CASSQEAAGGGQETQYF. The CDR3 nucleotides read TGTGCCAGCAGCCAAGAAGCAGCGGGAGGAGGCCAAGAGACCCAGTACTTC.

The V call is TRBV13, the J call TRBJ1-5; D is undetermined. The CDR3 covers 14 residues. Trimming stripped 2 bases from V and 3 bases from J, with 8 bases between. Germline lookup yields CDR1 PRHDT and CDR2 FYEKMQ (reference sequence). The CDR3, as DNA: TGTGCCAGCAGCTTAAGAGGGCCCAATCAGCCCCAGCATTTT. Amino acids: CASSLRGPNQPQHF.

This clonotype was found a few times. The chain combines TRBV20-1 with TRBJ2-4; the D is unclear. CDR3 size: 12 residues. CDR1 and CDR2 (germline): DFQATT, SNEGSKA (reference sequence). The germline V and J ends were trimmed by 3 bases and 13 bases, with 16 bases remaining between them. Here the CDR3 DNA reads TGCAGTGCTAGTCAGCGAGTGGAAGAGCAGTACTTC. Translated, it gives CSASQRVEEQYF.

This clonotype turned up a few times. The chain has TRBV12-3 or TRBV12-4 and TRBJ2-5; 7 nucleotides line up with TRBD2. The junction had 13 bases not matched to a gene; V was cut back by 5 bases and J by 7 bases. This CDR3 is 15 amino acids long. The CDR3 DNA reads as TGTGCCAGCAGTCTCGGAGGGAGGGACCCCGGGACCCAGTACTTC. This encodes CASSLGGRDPGTQYF.

This clonotype has just a few counts. The V call is TRBV12-3 or TRBV12-4, the J call TRBJ2-1; 7 nucleotides match TRBD2. This CDR3 has 17 residues. Trimming removed 4 bases from V and 9 bases from J; junction bases left unmatched: 18. CDR3 residues: CASSWGLVSGKRGEQFF. The CDR3 DNA follows: TGTGCCAGCAGTTGGGGGTTGGTAAGCGGGAAACGAGGTGAGCAGTTCTTC.

This chain links TRBV5-1 with TRBJ1-4; D uncertain. From germline, CDR1 is SGHRS and CDR2 YFSETQ. The ends were cut back, 4 bases at V and 0 bases at J, with 13 bases in the middle. The CDR3 covers 16 residues. CDR3 sequence reads: CASSLRRMTTNEKLFF. CDR3 DNA: TGCGCCAGCAGCCTAAGGCGGATGACAACTAATGAAAAACTGTTTTTT.

In its sample, this clonotype was seen a few times. The chain has TRBV5-1 and TRBJ1-1; 8 bases agree with TRBD1. Unmatched junction bases numbered 12, after V lost 7 bases and J lost 7 bases. The CDR3 is 14 residues long. Germline V lookup: CDR1 SGHRS, CDR2 YFSETQ. In DNA form, the CDR3 reads TGCGCCAGCCACGCTGGGACAGGTGGGAATGAAGCTTTCTTT. Its translation: CASHAGTGGNEAFF.

V usage is TRBV4-2 and J usage is TRBJ1-1, with D perhaps TRBD1 (5 bases). The germline gives CDR1 LGHNA, CDR2 YNFKEQ. This CDR3 is built from 13 residues. Trimming shortened V by 1 base and J by 7 bases, and 10 bases separated the two germline ends. The CDR3 DNA follows: TGTGCCAGCAGCCAAGGGGGCTCGAGTGAAGCTTTCTTT. It yields the protein CASSQGGSSEAFF.

The rearrangement links TRBV5-6 to TRBJ2-3; D gene uncertain. Germline lookup yields CDR1 SGHDT and CDR2 YYEEEE. This CDR3 contains 17 residues. The V and J ends lost 1 base and 3 bases respectively, with 18 bases between them. The CDR3 loop reads CASSLSGGVGGTDTQYF. The CDR3 bases are TGTGCCAGCAGCTTGTCGGGCGGCGTCGGTGGGACAGATACGCAGTATTTT. Combining the CDR3 with reference TRBV5-6 and TRBJ2-3 gives the whole variable domain DAGVTQSPTHLIKTRGQQVTLRCSPKSGHDTVSWYQQALGQGPQFIFQYYEEEERQRGNFPDRFSGHQFPNYSSELNVNALLLGDSALYLCASSLSGGVGGTDTQYFGPGTRLTVL.

This sequence joins TRBV14 and TRBJ1-1; no clear D. V lost 6 bases to trimming and J lost 0 bases, with 14 bases between them. Germline CDR1 and CDR2: SGHDN and FVKESK. CDR3 size: 15 residues. CDR3: CASSQAWAVNTEAFF. CDR3 bases: TGTGCCAGCAGTCAGGCATGGGCAGTGAACACTGAAGCTTTCTTT.

This clonotype was picked up a small number of times. V is TRBV4-1 and J is TRBJ2-5; the D gene is possibly TRBD2 (5 bases). The CDR3 is made up of 14 amino acids. CDR1 is MGHRA and CDR2 is YSYEKL in the germline V gene. V was trimmed by 8 bases and J by 2 bases, leaving 15 bases between them. The CDR3 DNA reads TGCGCCAGCGGCGGGCGTTTAGGTCAAGAGACCCAGTACTTC. As protein: CASGGRLGQETQYF.

This chain uses TRBV20-1 with TRBJ2-2; a weak D match, TRBD2 (7 bases). Deletions cut 3 bases from V and 5 bases from J, with 22 bases between. Germline CDR1 is DFQATT and CDR2 is SNEGSKA (reference sequence). This CDR3 is 17 amino acids long. The CDR3 nucleotides are TGCAGTGCTAGGAGCCCATGGGGGAGGGGGACAACCGGGGAGCTGTTTTTT. Encoded protein: CSARSPWGRGTTGELFF.

The chain recombines TRBV7-6 with TRBJ2-3; TRBD2 matches 8 bases. CDR1 is SGHVS and CDR2 is FNYEAQ in the germline V gene. The CDR3 is made up of 17 amino acids. V lost 4 bases and J lost 2; bases outside the gene matches: 11. In DNA form, the CDR3 reads TGTGCCAGCAGCTCTCTCGGGAGGGCCTTATTCACAGATACGCAGTATTTT. Its protein product is CASSSLGRALFTDTQYF.

This clonotype has a handful of counts. The chain joins TRBV4-1 to TRBJ2-7; a weak D match, TRBD1 (6 bases). CDR1 MGHRA and CDR2 YSYEKL come from the germline V gene. V gave up 0 bases and J gave up 2 bases, with 11 bases separating them. The CDR3 contains 15 residues. The CDR3 is CASSQDYRVTYEQYF. The CDR3 DNA reads TGCGCCAGCAGCCAAGATTACAGGGTGACCTACGAGCAGTACTTC.

The chain links TRBV10-3 to TRBJ2-3; the match to TRBD1 covers 7 bases. The length of the CDR3 is 22 residues. Trimming took 4 bases from V and 0 from J; bases not matched to a gene: 25. From germline, CDR1 is ENHRY and CDR2 SYGVKD. CDR3: CAISGVGRRGWTGSSSTDTQYF. The CDR3 DNA follows: TGTGCCATCAGTGGGGTGGGACGTCGTGGTTGGACAGGATCATCTAGCACAGATACGCAGTATTTT.

The chain links TRBV6-6 to TRBJ2-6; a possible D gene is TRBD1 (5 bases). CDR3 length: 15 residues. Deletions cut 5 bases from V and 2 bases from J, with 10 bases between. The germline gives CDR1 MNHNY, CDR2 SVGAGI (reference sequence). As DNA, the CDR3 is TGTGCCAGCAGTCATCAGGGCACTGGGGCCAACGTCCTGACTTTC. This translates into CASSHQGTGANVLTF.